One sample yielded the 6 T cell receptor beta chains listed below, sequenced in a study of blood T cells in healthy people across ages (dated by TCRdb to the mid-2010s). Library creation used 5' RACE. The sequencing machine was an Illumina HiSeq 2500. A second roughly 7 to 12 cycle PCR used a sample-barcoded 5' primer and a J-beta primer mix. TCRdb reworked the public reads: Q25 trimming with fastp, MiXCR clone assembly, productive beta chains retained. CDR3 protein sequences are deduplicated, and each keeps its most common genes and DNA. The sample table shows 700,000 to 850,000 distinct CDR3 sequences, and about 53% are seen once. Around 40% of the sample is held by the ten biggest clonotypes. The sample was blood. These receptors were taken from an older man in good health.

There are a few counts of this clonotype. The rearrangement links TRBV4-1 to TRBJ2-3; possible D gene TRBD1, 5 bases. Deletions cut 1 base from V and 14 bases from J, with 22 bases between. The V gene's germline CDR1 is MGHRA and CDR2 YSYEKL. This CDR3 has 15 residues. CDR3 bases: TGCGCCAGCAGCCAAGGGGGTCAGATTGACAGATACGCGTATTTT. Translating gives CASSQGGQIDRYAYF.

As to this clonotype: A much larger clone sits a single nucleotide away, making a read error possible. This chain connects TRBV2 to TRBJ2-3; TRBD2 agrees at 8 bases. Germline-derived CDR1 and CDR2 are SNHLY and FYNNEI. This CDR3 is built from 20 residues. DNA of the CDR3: TGTGCCGGCAGTGAAGCCCGGACCTTTAAGCGGGAGTCGGAGCACAGATACGCGTATTTT. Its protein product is CAGSEARTFKRESEHRYAYF.

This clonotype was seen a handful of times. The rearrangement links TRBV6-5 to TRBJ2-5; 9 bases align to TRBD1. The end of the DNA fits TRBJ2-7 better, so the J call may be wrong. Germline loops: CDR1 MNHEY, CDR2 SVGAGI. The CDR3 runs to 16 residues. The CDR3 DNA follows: TGTGCCAGCAGTTATGGAGGCGGGACAGGGACCTACGAGCAGTACTTC. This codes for CASSYGGGTGTYEQYF.

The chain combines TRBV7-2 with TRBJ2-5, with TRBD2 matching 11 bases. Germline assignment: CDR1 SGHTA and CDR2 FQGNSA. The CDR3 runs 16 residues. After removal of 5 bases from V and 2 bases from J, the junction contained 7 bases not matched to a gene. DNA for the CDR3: TGTGCCAGCAGCCAACGACTAGCGGGGAAACAAGAGACCCAGTACTTC. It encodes CASSQRLAGKQETQYF.

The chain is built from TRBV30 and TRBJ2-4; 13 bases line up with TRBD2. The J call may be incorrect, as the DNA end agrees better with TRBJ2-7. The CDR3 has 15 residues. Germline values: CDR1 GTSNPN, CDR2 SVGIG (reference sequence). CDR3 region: CARRSQLAGGDEQYF. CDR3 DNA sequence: TGTGCTCGGAGGTCCCAACTAGCGGGAGGGGACGAGCAGTACTTC.

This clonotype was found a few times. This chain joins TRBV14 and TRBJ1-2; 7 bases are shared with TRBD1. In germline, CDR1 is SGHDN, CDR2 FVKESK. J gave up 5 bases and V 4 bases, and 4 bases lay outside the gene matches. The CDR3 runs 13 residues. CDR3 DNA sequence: TGTGCCAGCAGCCTAACAGGGGAATATGGCTACACCTTC. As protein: CASSLTGEYGYTF. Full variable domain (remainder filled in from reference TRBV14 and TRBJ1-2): EAGVTQFPSHSVIEKGQTVTLRCDPISGHDNLYWYRRVMGKEIKFLLHFVKESKQDESGMPNNRFLAERTGGTYSTLKVQPAELEDSGVYFCASSLTGEYGYTFGSGTRLTVV.